These T cell receptor beta chains were read from a single sample in a study of CD8 T cells in Susac syndrome. TCRdb ran MiXCR on the immunoSEQ multiplex PCR reads and lists one entry per CDR3 protein. The table has approximately 120,000 distinct CDR3 sequences, 96% seen once. The source material was CD4+ T cells from PBMCs. Source of these receptors: a human donor in good health. The CDR3 runs from the conserved cysteine through the conserved F or W. D genes are given only for firm matches. Size values are once, few and many counts, or a class for expanded clones, and some rows have none.

clone size: NA
V gene: TRBV28
D gene: NA
J gene: TRBJ2-5
CDR3 DNA: TGTGCCAGCAGCCCCCCGATCGGACACCTGGGCCAAGAGACCCAGTACTTC
CDR3 protein: CASSPPIGHLGQETQYF

clone size: NA
V gene: TRBV29-1
D gene: NA
J gene: TRBJ1-3
CDR3 DNA: TGCAGCGTTCGACCGACAGTCTCTGGAAACACCATATATTTT
CDR3 protein: CSVRPTVSGNTIYF

clone size: NA
V gene: TRBV20-1
D gene: TRBD1
J gene: TRBJ2-5
CDR3 DNA: TGCAGTGCTAGATCCCGACAGGGGGTATCGGAGACCCAGTACTTC
CDR3 protein: CSARSRQGVSETQYF

clone size: once
V gene: TRBV29-1
D gene: NA
J gene: TRBJ1-1
CDR3 DNA: TGCAGCGTTGAACAGACCATGAACACTGAAGCTTTCTTT
CDR3 protein: CSVEQTMNTEAFF

clone size: NA
V gene: TRBV19
D gene: NA
J gene: TRBJ2-1
CDR3 DNA: TGTGCCAGTAGTGTCCCCTGGGATGGTGACAGTGAGCAGTTCTTC
CDR3 protein: CASSVPWDGDSEQFF

clone size: NA
V gene: TRBV3-1
D gene: TRBD2
J gene: TRBJ2-5
CDR3 DNA: TGTGCCAGCAGCTCCATCGTACTAGCGGGAGCGGAGACCCAGTACTTC
CDR3 protein: CASSSIVLAGAETQYF

clone size: NA
V gene: TRBV7-9
D gene: NA
J gene: TRBJ1-1
CDR3 DNA: TGTGCCAGCAGCTCGCTCGTCTCAGTCACTGAAGCTTTCTTT
CDR3 protein: CASSSLVSVTEAFF

clone size: NA
V gene: TRBV27
D gene: NA
J gene: TRBJ2-7
CDR3 DNA: TGTGCCAGCAGTTTGGGGTTTGGCGAGCAGTACTTC
CDR3 protein: CASSLGFGEQYF

clone size: once
V gene: TRBV5-4
D gene: NA
J gene: TRBJ2-3
CDR3 DNA: TGTGCCAGCAGCTCCCAACAAACCACAGATACGCAGTATTTT
CDR3 protein: CASSSQQTTDTQYF

clone size: NA
V gene: TRBV5-6
D gene: NA
J gene: TRBJ2-5
CDR3 DNA: TGTGCCAGCAGTCTGGGGGCGGCTAGCAGGGTTGAGACCCAGTACTTC
CDR3 protein: CASSLGAASRVETQYF

clone size: NA
V gene: TRBV9
D gene: NA
J gene: TRBJ2-7
CDR3 DNA: TGTGCCAGCAGCGTAGGGGCCGCCGACGAGCAGTACTTC
CDR3 protein: CASSVGAADEQYF

clone size: NA
V gene: TRBV14
D gene: TRBD1
J gene: TRBJ1-2
CDR3 DNA: TGTGCCAGCAGCCCCCGCTTCCGGGAGGGGGCGCGGAGCTATGGCTACACCTTC
CDR3 protein: CASSPRFREGARSYGYTF

clone size: NA
V gene: TRBV5-1
D gene: TRBD1
J gene: TRBJ1-2
CDR3 DNA: TGCGCCAGCAGCCCCCGGACAGGGGGAGGTGGCTACACCTTC
CDR3 protein: CASSPRTGGGGYTF

clone size: NA
V gene: TRBV10-3
D gene: NA
J gene: TRBJ2-7
CDR3 DNA: TGTGCCATCAGGGGGGACGGCCAGGGCGAGCAGTACTTC
CDR3 protein: CAIRGDGQGEQYF

clone size: NA
V gene: TRBV27
D gene: TRBD1
J gene: TRBJ1-6
CDR3 DNA: TGTGCCAGCAGTTTACGGACAGGGCAAAATTCACCCCTCCACTTT
CDR3 protein: CASSLRTGQNSPLHF

clone size: NA
V gene: TRBV19
D gene: TRBD1
J gene: TRBJ2-1
CDR3 DNA: TGTGCCAGTAGTACCCGGGACAGGTTTTACAATGAGCAGTTCTTC
CDR3 protein: CASSTRDRFYNEQFF

clone size: NA
V gene: TRBV12-3/TRBV12-4
D gene: NA
J gene: TRBJ1-2
CDR3 DNA: TGTGCCAGCAGTCCTAGGGGAGTTGCCGGCTACACCTTC
CDR3 protein: CASSPRGVAGYTF

clone size: NA
V gene: TRBV18
D gene: NA
J gene: TRBJ1-1
CDR3 DNA: TGTGCCAGCTCACCACGGGTAGAGAACACTGAAGCTTTCTTT
CDR3 protein: CASSPRVENTEAFF

clone size: NA
V gene: TRBV3-1
D gene: TRBD2
J gene: TRBJ2-2
CDR3 DNA: TGTGCCAGCAGTTTTGGACTAGCGAGAGGTACCGGGGAGCTGTTTTTT
CDR3 protein: CASSFGLARGTGELFF

clone size: NA
V gene: TRBV4-1
D gene: NA
J gene: TRBJ2-2
CDR3 DNA: TGCGCCAGCTCACGTCGGATTCTGCTTCCCGGGGAGCTGTTTTTT
CDR3 protein: CASSRRILLPGELFF

clone size: NA
V gene: TRBV5-1
D gene: NA
J gene: TRBJ2-1
CDR3 DNA: TGCGCCAGCAGCTTGGGTATGAGCTCCTACAATGAGCAGTTCTTC
CDR3 protein: CASSLGMSSYNEQFF

clone size: NA
V gene: TRBV30
D gene: TRBD1
J gene: TRBJ1-5
CDR3 DNA: TGTGCCGGACCGAGACAGGGGGCGAGTAAGGAGCCCCAGCATTTT
CDR3 protein: CAGPRQGASKEPQHF

clone size: NA
V gene: TRBV7-8
D gene: TRBD2
J gene: TRBJ2-3
CDR3 DNA: TGTGCCAGCAGCTTACGGGAGGGGCGCACAGATACGCAGTATTTT
CDR3 protein: CASSLREGRTDTQYF

clone size: NA
V gene: TRBV7-2
D gene: NA
J gene: TRBJ1-2
CDR3 DNA: TGTGCCAGCAGCCAAGCGCGTGGAGGCTACACCTTC
CDR3 protein: CASSQARGGYTF

clone size: NA
V gene: TRBV29-1
D gene: NA
J gene: TRBJ2-5
CDR3 DNA: TGCAGCGTTGTATTACCTTTCCGCCAAGAGACCCAGTACTTC
CDR3 protein: CSVVLPFRQETQYF

clone size: NA
V gene: TRBV5-1
D gene: TRBD2
J gene: TRBJ2-1
CDR3 DNA: TGCGCCAGCAGCTTGACCGCGGCTAGCGGGGGGGCTACCAATGAGCAGTTCTTC
CDR3 protein: CASSLTAASGGATNEQFF

clone size: NA
V gene: TRBV23-1
D gene: NA
J gene: TRBJ1-5
CDR3 DNA: TGCGCCAGCAGTCCACGCAAACAGGGTAGCAATCAGCCCCAGCATTTT
CDR3 protein: CASSPRKQGSNQPQHF

clone size: NA
V gene: TRBV29-1
D gene: TRBD1
J gene: TRBJ1-1
CDR3 DNA: TGCAGCGTTTTGCGTCAGGGGGAGAACACTGAAGCTTTCTTT
CDR3 protein: CSVLRQGENTEAFF

clone size: NA
V gene: TRBV29-1
D gene: TRBD1
J gene: TRBJ1-2
CDR3 DNA: TGCAGCATAGACCAACAGGGGGCATATGGCTACACCTTC
CDR3 protein: CSIDQQGAYGYTF

clone size: NA
V gene: TRBV28
D gene: TRBD1
J gene: TRBJ2-7
CDR3 DNA: TGTGCCAGCAGTTACCGCAGGGGGAAGGGAAACTACGAGCAGTACTTC
CDR3 protein: CASSYRRGKGNYEQYF

clone size: NA
V gene: TRBV6-1
D gene: NA
J gene: TRBJ1-1
CDR3 DNA: TGTGCCAGCTCCTATGCGGGAAACACTGAAGCTTTCTTT
CDR3 protein: CASSYAGNTEAFF

clone size: NA
V gene: TRBV30
D gene: NA
J gene: TRBJ2-3
CDR3 DNA: TGTGCCTGGAGTGGGGGCCGGGGAGATACGCAGTATTTT
CDR3 protein: CAWSGGRGDTQYF

clone size: NA
V gene: TRBV5-4
D gene: NA
J gene: TRBJ1-6
CDR3 DNA: TGTGCCAGCAGCTTGGCCGGTAGCGATTGGGGTAATTCACCCCTCCACTTT
CDR3 protein: CASSLAGSDWGNSPLHF

clone size: NA
V gene: TRBV14
D gene: NA
J gene: TRBJ2-7
CDR3 DNA: TGTGCCAGCAGCCAAGACAGGGTGGATTACGAGCAGTACTTC
CDR3 protein: CASSQDRVDYEQYF

clone size: NA
V gene: TRBV24-1
D gene: NA
J gene: TRBJ2-3
CDR3 DNA: TGTGCCACCAGTGAAGGAAAACGCGAGTATTTT
CDR3 protein: CATSEGKREYF

clone size: NA
V gene: TRBV29-1
D gene: NA
J gene: TRBJ2-5
CDR3 DNA: TGCAGCGTTGAAGTCTGGACAGTCCAAGAGACCCAGTACTTC
CDR3 protein: CSVEVWTVQETQYF

clone size: NA
V gene: TRBV12-3/TRBV12-4
D gene: TRBD1
J gene: TRBJ2-5
CDR3 DNA: TGTGCCAGCAGTGGGGGACAGGGAGTGACCCAGTACTTC
CDR3 protein: CASSGGQGVTQYF

clone size: NA
V gene: TRBV7-8
D gene: TRBD1
J gene: TRBJ1-4
CDR3 DNA: TGTGCCAGCAGGAATTACAGGGGGCGGAGTACTAATGAAAAACTGTTTTTT
CDR3 protein: CASRNYRGRSTNEKLFF

clone size: NA
V gene: TRBV28
D gene: NA
J gene: TRBJ1-6
CDR3 DNA: TGTGCCAGCAGTTTTATGGGGGTAGATAATTCACCCCTCCACTTT
CDR3 protein: CASSFMGVDNSPLHF

clone size: NA
V gene: TRBV25-1
D gene: NA
J gene: TRBJ2-2
CDR3 DNA: TGTGCCAGCAGGGGGGCCTTGGGGACCGGGGAGCTGTTTTTT
CDR3 protein: CASRGALGTGELFF

clone size: NA
V gene: TRBV12-3/TRBV12-4
D gene: TRBD1
J gene: TRBJ2-5
CDR3 DNA: TGTGCCAGCAGTGGGACAGGGAGGCAGGAGACCCAGTACTTC
CDR3 protein: CASSGTGRQETQYF

clone size: NA
V gene: TRBV7-2
D gene: TRBD2
J gene: TRBJ2-3
CDR3 DNA: TGTGCCAGCAGCTTAGCCCTCCTTAGCGGGAGGTCAGATACGCAGTATTTT
CDR3 protein: CASSLALLSGRSDTQYF

clone size: NA
V gene: TRBV28
D gene: NA
J gene: TRBJ1-2
CDR3 DNA: TGTGCCAGCTCGGACCGGACCTCGGGCTACACCTTC
CDR3 protein: CASSDRTSGYTF

clone size: NA
V gene: TRBV6-5
D gene: NA
J gene: TRBJ1-2
CDR3 DNA: TGTGCCAGCAGCGGGAACTATGGCTACACCTTC
CDR3 protein: CASSGNYGYTF

clone size: NA
V gene: TRBV5-1
D gene: NA
J gene: TRBJ2-7
CDR3 DNA: TGCGCCAGCAGCAAAGACACGGGCCACGAGCAGTACTTC
CDR3 protein: CASSKDTGHEQYF

clone size: NA
V gene: TRBV20-1
D gene: NA
J gene: TRBJ2-7
CDR3 DNA: TGCAGTGCTACCCTACGGTGGGGACCGAATACGGTCGAGCAGTACTTC
CDR3 protein: CSATLRWGPNTVEQYF

clone size: NA
V gene: TRBV18
D gene: NA
J gene: TRBJ2-7
CDR3 DNA: TGTGCCAGCTCACCAGGGCAGGTGACCTACGAGCAGTACTTC
CDR3 protein: CASSPGQVTYEQYF

clone size: once
V gene: TRBV4-2
D gene: NA
J gene: TRBJ2-2
CDR3 DNA: TGTGCCAGCAGCCAAGTCCCAGCGGATGGCACCGGGGAGCTGTTTTTT
CDR3 protein: CASSQVPADGTGELFF

clone size: NA
V gene: TRBV6-2/TRBV6-3
D gene: NA
J gene: TRBJ1-2
CDR3 DNA: TGTGCCAGCAGTTACCGGGCTGGGGGTGGCTACACCTTC
CDR3 protein: CASSYRAGGGYTF